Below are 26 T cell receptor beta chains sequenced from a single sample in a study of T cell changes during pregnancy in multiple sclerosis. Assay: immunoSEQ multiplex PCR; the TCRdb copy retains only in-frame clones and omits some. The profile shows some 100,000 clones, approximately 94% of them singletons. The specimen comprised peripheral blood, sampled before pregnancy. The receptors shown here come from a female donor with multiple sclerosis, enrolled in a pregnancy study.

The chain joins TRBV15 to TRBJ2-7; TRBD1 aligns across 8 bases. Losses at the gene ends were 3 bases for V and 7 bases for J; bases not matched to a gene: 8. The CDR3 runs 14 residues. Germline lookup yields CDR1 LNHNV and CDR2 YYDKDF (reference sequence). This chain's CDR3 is CATSSDRGPWEQYF. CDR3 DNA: TGTGCCACCAGCAGTGACAGGGGTCCGTGGGAGCAGTACTTC.

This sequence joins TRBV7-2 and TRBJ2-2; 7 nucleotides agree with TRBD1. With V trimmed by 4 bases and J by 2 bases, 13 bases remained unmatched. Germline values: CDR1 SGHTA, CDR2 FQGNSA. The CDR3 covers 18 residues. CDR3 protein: CASSSHLRDSANTGELFF. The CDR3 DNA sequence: TGTGCCAGCAGCTCCCACCTCAGGGACAGCGCAAACACCGGGGAGCTGTTTTTT.

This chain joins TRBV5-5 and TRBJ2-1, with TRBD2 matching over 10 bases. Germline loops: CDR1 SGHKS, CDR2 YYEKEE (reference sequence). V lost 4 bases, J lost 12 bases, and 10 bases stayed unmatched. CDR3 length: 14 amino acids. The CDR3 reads CASSLGLAAAGQFF. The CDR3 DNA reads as TGTGCCAGCAGCCTAGGACTAGCGGCAGCGGGGCAGTTCTTC. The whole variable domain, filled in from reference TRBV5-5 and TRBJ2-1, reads DAGVTQSPTHLIKTRGQQVTLRCSPISGHKSVSWYQQVLGQGPQFIFQYYEKEERGRGNFPDRFSARQFPNYSSELNVNALLLGDSALYLCASSLGLAAAGQFFGPGTRLTVL.

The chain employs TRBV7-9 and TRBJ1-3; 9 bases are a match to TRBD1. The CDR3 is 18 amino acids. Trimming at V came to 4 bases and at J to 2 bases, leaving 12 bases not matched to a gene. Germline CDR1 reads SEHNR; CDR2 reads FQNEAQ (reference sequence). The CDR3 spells CASSSTGTGLTAGNTIYF. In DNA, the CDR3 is TGTGCCAGCAGCTCTACGGGGACAGGGCTTACCGCTGGAAACACCATATATTTT. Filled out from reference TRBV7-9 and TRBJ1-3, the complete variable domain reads DTGVSQNPRHKITKRGQNVTFRCDPISEHNRLYWYRQTLGQGPEFLTYFQNEAQLEKSRLLSDRFSAERPKGSFSTLEIQRTEQGDSAMYLCASSSTGTGLTAGNTIYFGEGSWLTVV.

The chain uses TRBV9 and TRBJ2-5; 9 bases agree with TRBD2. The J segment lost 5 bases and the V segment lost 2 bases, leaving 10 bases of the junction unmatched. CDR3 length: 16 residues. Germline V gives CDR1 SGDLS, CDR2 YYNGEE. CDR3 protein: CASSVGGLALRETQYF. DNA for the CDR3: TGTGCCAGCAGCGTGGGAGGACTAGCGCTTCGGGAGACCCAGTACTTC.

The CDR3 reads CASSILRTGPNYGYTF. Here the CDR3 DNA reads TGTGCCAGTAGTATCCTACGGACAGGGCCTAACTATGGCTACACCTTC. The chain recombines TRBV19 with TRBJ1-2; 8 bases are a match to TRBD1. The CDR3 extends over 16 amino acids. With V trimmed by 3 bases and J by 0 bases, 6 bases remained unmatched. In germline, CDR1 is LNHDA, CDR2 SQIVND (reference sequence).

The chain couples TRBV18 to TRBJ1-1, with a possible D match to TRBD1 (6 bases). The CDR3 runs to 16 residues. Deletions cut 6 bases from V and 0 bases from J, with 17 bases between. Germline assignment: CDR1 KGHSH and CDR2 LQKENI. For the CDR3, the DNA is TGTGCCAGCTCCTTGGGGGGGGCTCGAATGAACACTGAAGCTTTCTTT. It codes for CASSLGGARMNTEAFF.

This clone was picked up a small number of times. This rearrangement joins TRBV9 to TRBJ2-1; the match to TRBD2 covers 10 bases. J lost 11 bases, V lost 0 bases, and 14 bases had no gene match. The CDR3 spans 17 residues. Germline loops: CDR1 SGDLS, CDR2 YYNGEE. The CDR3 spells CASSVARTSGHGGQQFF. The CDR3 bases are TGTGCCAGCAGCGTAGCTAGGACTAGCGGCCATGGAGGGCAGCAGTTCTTC.

As DNA, the CDR3 is TGTGCCAGCAGCCTGGGGCAGATTAACACCGGGGAGCTGTTTTTT. The encoded protein is CASSLGQINTGELFF. V usage is TRBV5-6 and J usage is TRBJ2-2, with TRBD1 as a possible D gene (5 bases). The CDR3 runs 15 residues. The germline V and J ends were trimmed by 4 bases and 2 bases, with 12 bases remaining between them. CDR1 is SGHDT, CDR2 YYEEEE, per germline.

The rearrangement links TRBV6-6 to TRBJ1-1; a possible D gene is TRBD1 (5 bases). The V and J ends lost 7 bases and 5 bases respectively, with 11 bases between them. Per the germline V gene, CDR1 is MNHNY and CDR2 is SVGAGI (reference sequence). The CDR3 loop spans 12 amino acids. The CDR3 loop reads CASTGTRTEAFF. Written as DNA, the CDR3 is TGTGCCAGCACAGGGACTCGAACTGAAGCTTTCTTT.

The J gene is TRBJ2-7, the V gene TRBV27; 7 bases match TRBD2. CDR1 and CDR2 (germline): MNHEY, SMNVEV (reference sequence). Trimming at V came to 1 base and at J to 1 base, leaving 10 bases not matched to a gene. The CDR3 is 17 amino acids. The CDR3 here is CASSLYAGEGRSYEQYF. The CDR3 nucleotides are TGTGCCAGCAGTTTATATGCGGGAGAGGGAAGGTCCTACGAGCAGTACTTC.

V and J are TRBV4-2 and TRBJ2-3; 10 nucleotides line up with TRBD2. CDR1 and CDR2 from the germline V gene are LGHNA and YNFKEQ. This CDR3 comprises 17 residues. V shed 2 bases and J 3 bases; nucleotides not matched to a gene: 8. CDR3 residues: CASSQPPGLARTDTQYF. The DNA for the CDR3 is TGTGCCAGCAGCCAACCCCCGGGACTAGCGAGGACAGATACGCAGTATTTT.

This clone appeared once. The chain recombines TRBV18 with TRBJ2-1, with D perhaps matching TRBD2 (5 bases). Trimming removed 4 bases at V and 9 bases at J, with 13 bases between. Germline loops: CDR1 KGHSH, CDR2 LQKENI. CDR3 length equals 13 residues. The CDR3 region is CASSQRSSGEQFF. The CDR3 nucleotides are TGTGCCAGCTCACAGAGGTCGAGCGGTGAGCAGTTCTTC. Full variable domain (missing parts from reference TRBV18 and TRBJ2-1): NAGVMQNPRHLVRRRGQEARLRCSPMKGHSHVYWYRQLPEEGLKFMVYLQKENIIDESGMPKERFSAEFPKEGPSILRIQQVVRGDSAAYFCASSQRSSGEQFFGPGTRLTVL.

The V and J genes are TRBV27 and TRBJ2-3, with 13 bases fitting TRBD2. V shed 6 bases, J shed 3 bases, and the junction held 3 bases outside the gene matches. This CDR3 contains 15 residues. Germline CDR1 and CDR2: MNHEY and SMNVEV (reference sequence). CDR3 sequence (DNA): TGTGCCAGCAGACAACTAGCGGGAGGGACAGATACGCAGTATTTT. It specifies CASRQLAGGTDTQYF.

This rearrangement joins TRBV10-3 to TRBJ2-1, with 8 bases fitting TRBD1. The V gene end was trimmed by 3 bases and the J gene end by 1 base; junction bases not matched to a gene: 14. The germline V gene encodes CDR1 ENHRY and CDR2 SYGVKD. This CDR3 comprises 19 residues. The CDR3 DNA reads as TGTGCCATCAGTGATCCGGGACAGGCCCATTTAATATCCTACAATGAGCAGTTCTTC. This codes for CAISDPGQAHLISYNEQFF.

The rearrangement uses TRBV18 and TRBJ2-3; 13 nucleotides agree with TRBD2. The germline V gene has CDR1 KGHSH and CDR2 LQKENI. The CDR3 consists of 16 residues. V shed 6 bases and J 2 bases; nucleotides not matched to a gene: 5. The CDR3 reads CASSGLAGKTTDTQYF. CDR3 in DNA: TGTGCCAGCTCGGGACTAGCGGGAAAAACCACAGATACGCAGTATTTT.

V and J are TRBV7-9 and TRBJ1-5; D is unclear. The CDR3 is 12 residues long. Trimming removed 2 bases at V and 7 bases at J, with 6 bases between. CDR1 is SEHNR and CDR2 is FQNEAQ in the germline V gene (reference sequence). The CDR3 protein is CASSLLNQPQHF. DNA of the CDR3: TGTGCCAGCAGCTTACTAAACCAGCCCCAGCATTTT.

CDR3 sequence reads: CASSRGLALRRSHEQYF. Here the CDR3 DNA reads TGTGCCAGCAGCCGAGGACTAGCTCTCCGAAGGAGCCACGAGCAGTACTTC. V usage is TRBV4-2 and J usage is TRBJ2-7; the match to TRBD2 covers 8 bases. J lost 5 bases, V lost 4 bases, and 16 bases had no gene match. CDR1 and CDR2 (germline): LGHNA, YNFKEQ. The CDR3 loop spans 17 amino acids.

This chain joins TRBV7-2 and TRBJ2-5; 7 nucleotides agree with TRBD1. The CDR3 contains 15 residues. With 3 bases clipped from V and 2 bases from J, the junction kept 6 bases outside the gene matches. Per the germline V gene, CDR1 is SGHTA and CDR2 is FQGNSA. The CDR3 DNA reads TGTGCCAGCAGCTTTCAAGGGACAGCTCAAGAGACCCAGTACTTC. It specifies CASSFQGTAQETQYF.

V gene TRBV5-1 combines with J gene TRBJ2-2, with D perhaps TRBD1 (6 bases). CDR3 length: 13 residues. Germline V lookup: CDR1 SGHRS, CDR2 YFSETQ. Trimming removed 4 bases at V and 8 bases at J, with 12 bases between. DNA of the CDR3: TGCGCCAGCAGCAGGGACACGCTTGGGGAGCTGTTTTTT. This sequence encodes CASSRDTLGELFF.

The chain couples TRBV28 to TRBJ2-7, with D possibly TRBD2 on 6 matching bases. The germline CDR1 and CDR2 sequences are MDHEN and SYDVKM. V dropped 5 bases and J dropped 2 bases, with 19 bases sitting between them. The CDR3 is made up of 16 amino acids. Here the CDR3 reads CASSPIDPGGPYEQYF. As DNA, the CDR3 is TGTGCCAGCAGTCCGATAGACCCCGGAGGGCCCTACGAGCAGTACTTC.

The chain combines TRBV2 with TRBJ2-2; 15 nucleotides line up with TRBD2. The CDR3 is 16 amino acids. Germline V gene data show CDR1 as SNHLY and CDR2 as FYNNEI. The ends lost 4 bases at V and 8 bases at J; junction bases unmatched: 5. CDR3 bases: TGTGCCAGCAGTGGGACTAGCGGGAGGGGACGGGGGGAGCTGTTTTTT. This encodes CASSGTSGRGRGELFF.

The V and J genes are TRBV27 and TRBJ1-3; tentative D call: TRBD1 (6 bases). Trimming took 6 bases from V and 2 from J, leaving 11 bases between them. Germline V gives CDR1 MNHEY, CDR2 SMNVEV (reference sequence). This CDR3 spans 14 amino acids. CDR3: CASRDSYPGNTIYF. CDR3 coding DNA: TGTGCCAGCAGGGACAGTTATCCTGGAAACACCATATATTTT.

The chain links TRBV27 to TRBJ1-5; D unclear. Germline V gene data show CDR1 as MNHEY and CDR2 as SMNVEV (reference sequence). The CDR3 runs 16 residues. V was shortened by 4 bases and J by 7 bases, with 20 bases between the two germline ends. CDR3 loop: CASSSIPRPGDQPQHF. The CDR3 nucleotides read TGTGCCAGCAGTTCGATCCCGAGGCCGGGAGACCAGCCCCAGCATTTT.

As DNA, the CDR3 is TGTGCCAGCGCCCCCTCCCGAGTCTACAATGAGCAGTTCTTC. The encoded protein is CASAPSRVYNEQFF. This chain links TRBV7-8 with TRBJ2-1; D remains unclear. This CDR3 spans 14 amino acids. Germline loops: CDR1 SGHVS, CDR2 FQNEAQ. V lost 8 bases to trimming and J lost 3 bases, with 14 bases between them. Complete variable domain (other parts from reference TRBV7-8 and TRBJ2-1): GAGVSQSPRYKVAKRGQDVALRCDPISGHVSLFWYQQALGQGPEFLTYFQNEAQLDKSGLPSDRFFAERPEGSVSTLKIQRTQQEDSAVYLCASAPSRVYNEQFFGPGTRLTVL.

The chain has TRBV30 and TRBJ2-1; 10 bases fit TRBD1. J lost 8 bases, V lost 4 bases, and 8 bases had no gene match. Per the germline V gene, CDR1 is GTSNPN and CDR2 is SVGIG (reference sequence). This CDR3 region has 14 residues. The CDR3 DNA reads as TGTGCCTGGAAACGGACAGGGGGTATCGATGAGCAGTTCTTC. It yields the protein CAWKRTGGIDEQFF.